This entry is about one TCR beta chain. It lacks a known antigen. Base qualities are not at hand, and no much larger clone is one base apart. The sample has other DNA sequences that encode this CDR3 too. The CDR3 covers 14 residues, taking in both the cysteine and the phenylalanine. CDR3 DNA is the only sequence kept; it has 42 bases, read in frame from the first base. Reading the germline V gene (reference sequence) gives CDR1 GTSNPN and CDR2 SVGIG. The trim is 0 bases for V and 1 base for J, with a gap of 9 bases between the germline ends. Taken with the paper, the label for time point translates to: four to five weeks on oral tofacitinib. The treatment or condition label corresponds to: oral pan-JAK inhibitor, 5-10 mg twice daily. Peripheral blood and lesional scalp punch biopsies were obtained from patients with alopecia areata. After PBMCs were isolated by density centrifugation and stained for CD3, CD4 and CD8, a FACSAria was used to sort CD4+ and CD8+ T cells.

Libraries were constructed by the immunoSEQ multiplex PCR assay. RNA was extracted from all samples and reverse transcribed into cDNA as template for TCR sequencing. First-strand cDNA was synthesized using SuperScript III with a 2:1 mix of oligo-dT and random hexamers. A synthetic immune receptor repertoire was used to assess amplification bias, and residual bias was removed computationally. The study's processing was this. Raw reads were preprocessed to remove errors, and CDR3 was defined by IMGT conventions from the conserved cysteine to phenylalanine. Clonality was computed by normalizing Shannon entropy by log2 of the number of productive unique TCRs and subtracting the result from 1. Scalp TCRbeta sequences were cross-referenced with sorted blood CD4 and CD8 repertoires so that the CD4 or CD8 identity of scalp clones could be inferred. In TCRdb, the immuneACCESS table is reduced to in-frame sequences with V and J assigned. These tables do not hold every clone; where another copy was compared, an unresolved V gene accounts for under half, and the others remain unexplained. V and J calls and clone size are given by that table; D and trimming were obtained from the DNA. This sample has 200,000 to 250,000 clones in its table, and 55% to 70% of those were observed once. The top ten clones comprise 4% to 5% of the sample.

This specimen belongs to a study of CD8+ T cells in alopecia areata (dated by TCRdb to 2016 to 2018). Study-wide context: The treated patients, all with moderate-to-severe alopecia areata, were enrolled in an open-label pilot trial of oral tofacitinib given at 5 to 10 mg twice daily. Patients stayed on tofacitinib for 6 to 18 months and then had 6 months of follow-up off drug so that delayed response and recurrence could be assessed. For the treated patients, the SALT score, which quantifies what percentage of scalp surface area is affected, served as the measure of disease severity. To study T cell clonal expansion in alopecia areata, the researchers applied high-throughput TCRbeta sequencing to both the C3H/HeJ mouse model and human patients. Scalp tissue and sorted CD4+ and CD8+ peripheral blood T cells from patchy and totalis/universalis alopecia areata patients and from healthy controls were covered by human TCRbeta sequencing. Biopsies were taken from tofacitinib-treated patients at baseline and at 4 and 24 weeks of treatment, and a later scalp biopsy was taken in several of the tofacitinib-treated patients. Scalp clonality was compared across normal scalp (n=4), patchy alopecia areata scalp (n=8), and alopecia totalis/universalis scalp (n=8). The RNA source kit depended on sample type: the PAXgene miRNA kit for fixed scalp, the miRNeasy kit for PBMCs, and the RNeasy kit for mouse skin. Amplification of TCRbeta CDR3 regions was done by immunoSEQ multiplex PCR using 35 Vbeta forward primers and 13 Jbeta reverse primers. Summary of the overall study and its limitations: Unlike mouse skin, which is dominated by gammadelta T cells, normal human skin has resident alphabeta T cells that are also sequenced, and this complicates analysis of the scalp TCR repertoire. TCR sequences shared between patients were less clear than in mice, possibly partly because of HLA diversity in the patient population. Compared with normal scalp, lesional scalp had higher clonality and more expanded CD8+ clones, particularly in alopecia totalis/universalis, a pattern that suggests antigenic drive. Many expanded lesional clones were found to persist in scalp and blood during tofacitinib treatment, and relapse after treatment cessation may be partly explained by this persistence. Tofacitinib significantly lowered scalp clonality and the number of expanded CD8+ clones among the top 100 scalp clones. The treated cohort was small, with a single nonresponder, so links between baseline CD8+ expansion and response need larger studies.

The material sequenced was CD4+ T cells sorted from blood, taken at week 4, from a patient treated with tofacitinib. The clonotype was recovered from a human donor with alopecia areata. The chain is made from TRBV30 and TRBJ2-5; the D gene is possibly TRBD2, with 5 bases matching. In nucleotides, the sequence is TGTGCCTGGAGTGTGGGCGGGTCCCAAGAGACCCAGTACTTC. Its product reads: CAWSVGGSQETQYF. The CDR3, completed at both ends by the reference TRBV30 and TRBJ2-5 genes, gives the full variable domain SQTIHQWPATLVQPVGSPLSLECTVEGTSNPNLYWYRQAAGRGLQLLFYSVGIGQISSEVPQNLSASRPQDRQFILSSKKLLLSDSGFYLCAWSVGGSQETQYFGPGTRLLVL.